These 8 T cell receptor beta chains were sequenced from one sample in a study of blood T cell repertoires in COVID-19. The data were produced by immunoSEQ multiplex PCR, yet TCRdb's version contains in-frame clones alone and is incomplete. The repertoire holds roughly 210,000 clones, with approximately 80% as singletons. The sequenced sample consisted of peripheral blood. The source is a woman older than 75 with COVID-19, enrolled during active disease.

This chain joins TRBV13 and TRBJ2-5, with D possibly matching TRBD1 (6 bases). The germline V gene has CDR1 PRHDT and CDR2 FYEKMQ (reference sequence). The length of the CDR3 is 13 residues. The V end lost 5 bases, the J end lost 3 bases, and 10 bases lay between the germline ends. CDR3 amino acids: CASSVGAEETQYF. For the CDR3, the DNA is TGTGCCAGCAGCGTGGGGGCAGAAGAGACCCAGTACTTC. The full variable domain, rest sourced from reference TRBV13 and TRBJ2-5, is AAGVIQSPRHLIKEKRETATLKCYPIPRHDTVYWYQQGPGQDPQFLISFYEKMQSDKGSIPDRFSAQQFSDYHSELNMSSLELGDSALYFCASSVGAEETQYFGPGTRLLVL.

The chain links TRBV28 to TRBJ1-2, with a possible D match to TRBD1 (6 bases). Germline assignment: CDR1 MDHEN and CDR2 SYDVKM. The CDR3 extends over 16 amino acids. V was clipped by 8 bases and J by 8 bases, with 27 bases between them. CDR3 DNA sequence: TGTGCCAGCCATCCCCTTGGACAGACGTATGTGGGGGGCTACACCTTC. It yields the protein CASHPLGQTYVGGYTF.

V usage is TRBV29-1 and J usage is TRBJ1-5; 10 bases align to TRBD1. V was pared by 7 bases and J by 6 bases, with 6 bases of the junction left unmatched. The CDR3 spans 13 residues. The V gene's germline CDR1 is SQVTM and CDR2 ANQGSEA. The CDR3 DNA is TGCAGCGCGGGACAGGGGACAAGTCAGCCCCAGCATTTT. It translates to CSAGQGTSQPQHF.

This clone was seen only a few times. CDR3 protein: CASSLVAGGVATQYF. The CDR3 bases are TGCGCCAGCAGCTTGGTTGCCGGGGGTGTCGCTACGCAGTATTTT. The chain uses TRBV5-1 and TRBJ2-3, with a weak D call TRBD2 (6 bases). V was shortened by 0 bases and J by 8 bases, with 16 bases between the two germline ends. CDR1 SGHRS and CDR2 YFSETQ come from the germline V gene. The CDR3 loop spans 15 amino acids.

In the case of this clone: Other nucleotide sequences in the sample specify the same CDR3. The gene calls are TRBV28 and TRBJ1-2, with D unclear. The germline V gene has CDR1 MDHEN and CDR2 SYDVKM. The CDR3 is made up of 12 amino acids. The V and J ends lost 5 bases and 4 bases respectively, with 8 bases between them. For the CDR3, the DNA is TGTGCCAGCAGTCTCGAGAGCTATGGCTACACCTTC. This gives the protein CASSLESYGYTF.

The chain links TRBV29-1 to TRBJ1-1; the D gene is possibly TRBD1 (6 bases). Germline V gene sequence: CDR1 SQVTM, CDR2 ANQGSEA. V lost 3 bases and J lost 4, with 15 bases in between. CDR3 length: 14 amino acids. The CDR3 is CSVEIGGGTTEAFF. CDR3 DNA sequence: TGCAGCGTTGAGATAGGGGGGGGGACCACTGAAGCTTTCTTT.

This chain connects TRBV18 to TRBJ2-7, with D perhaps matching TRBD1 (6 bases). There are 17 residues in the CDR3. The germline CDR1 and CDR2 sequences are KGHSH and LQKENI. The CDR3 region has the DNA TGTGCCAGCTCACCGATTAAACAGGGTACGGTTAATTACGGGCAGTACGTC. Its translation: CASSPIKQGTVNYGQYV.

The V gene is TRBV18, the J gene TRBJ2-2; TRBD1 agrees at 7 bases. Germline loops: CDR1 KGHSH, CDR2 LQKENI. CDR3 length: 15 amino acids. V dropped 4 bases and J dropped 2; count of bases not matched to a gene: 4. The CDR3 region is CASSRGTVNTGELFF. For the CDR3, the DNA is TGTGCCAGCTCACGTGGGACAGTCAACACCGGGGAGCTGTTTTTT.